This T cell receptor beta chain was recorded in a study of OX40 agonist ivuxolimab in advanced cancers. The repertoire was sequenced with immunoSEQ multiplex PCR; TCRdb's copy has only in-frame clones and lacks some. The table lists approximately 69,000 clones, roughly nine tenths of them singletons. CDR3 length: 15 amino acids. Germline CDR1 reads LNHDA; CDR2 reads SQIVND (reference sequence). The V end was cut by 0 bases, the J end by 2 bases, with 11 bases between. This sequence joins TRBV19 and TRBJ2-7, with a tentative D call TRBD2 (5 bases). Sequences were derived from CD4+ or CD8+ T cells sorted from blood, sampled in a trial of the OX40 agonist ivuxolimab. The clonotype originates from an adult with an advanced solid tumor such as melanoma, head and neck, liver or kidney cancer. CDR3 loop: CASSIDFSGAYEQYF. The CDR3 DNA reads TGTGCCAGTAGTATAGATTTTTCCGGGGCCTACGAGCAGTACTTC. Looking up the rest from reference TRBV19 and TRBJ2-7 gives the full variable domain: DGGITQSPKYLFRKEGQNVTLSCEQNLNHDAMYWYRQDPGQGLRLIYYSQIVNDFQKGDIAEGYSVSREKKESFPLTVTSAQKNPTAFYLCASSIDFSGAYEQYFGPGTRLTVT.